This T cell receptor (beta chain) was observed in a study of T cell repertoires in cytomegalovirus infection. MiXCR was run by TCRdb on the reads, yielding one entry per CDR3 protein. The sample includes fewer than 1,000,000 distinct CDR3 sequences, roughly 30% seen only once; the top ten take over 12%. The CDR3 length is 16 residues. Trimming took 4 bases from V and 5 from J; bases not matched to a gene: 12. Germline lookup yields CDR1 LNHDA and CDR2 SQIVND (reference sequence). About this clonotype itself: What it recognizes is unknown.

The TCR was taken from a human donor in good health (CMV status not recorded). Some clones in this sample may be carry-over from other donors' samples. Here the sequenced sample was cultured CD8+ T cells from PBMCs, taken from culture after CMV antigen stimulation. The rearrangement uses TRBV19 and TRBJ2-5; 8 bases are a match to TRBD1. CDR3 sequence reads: CASSTDREPGLETQYF. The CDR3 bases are TGTGCCAGTAGTACGGACAGGGAGCCCGGGCTCGAGACCCAGTACTTC.